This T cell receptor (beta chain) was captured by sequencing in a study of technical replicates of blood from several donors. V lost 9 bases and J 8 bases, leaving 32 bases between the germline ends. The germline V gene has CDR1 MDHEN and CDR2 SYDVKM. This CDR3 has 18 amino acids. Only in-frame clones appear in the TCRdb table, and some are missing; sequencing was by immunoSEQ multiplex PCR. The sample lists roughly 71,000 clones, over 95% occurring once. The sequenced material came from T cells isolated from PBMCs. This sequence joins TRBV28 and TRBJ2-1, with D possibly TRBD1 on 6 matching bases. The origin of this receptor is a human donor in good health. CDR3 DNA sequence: TGTGCCAGTATACTGTCGGGACACCAGCTCCCCAAGTTGGATGAGCAGTTCTTC. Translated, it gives CASILSGHQLPKLDEQFF.